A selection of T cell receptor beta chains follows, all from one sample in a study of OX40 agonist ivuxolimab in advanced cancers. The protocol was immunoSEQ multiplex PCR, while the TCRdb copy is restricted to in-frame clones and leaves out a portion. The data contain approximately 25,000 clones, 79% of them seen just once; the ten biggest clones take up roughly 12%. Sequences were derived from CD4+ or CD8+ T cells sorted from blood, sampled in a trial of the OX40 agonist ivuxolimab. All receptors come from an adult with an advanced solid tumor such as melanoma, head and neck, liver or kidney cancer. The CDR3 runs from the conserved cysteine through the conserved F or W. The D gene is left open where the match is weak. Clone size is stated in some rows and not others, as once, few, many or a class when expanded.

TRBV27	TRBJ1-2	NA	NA	CASSGPLIRGYTF	TGTGCCAGCAGTGGCCCCCTTATTCGGGGCTACACCTTC
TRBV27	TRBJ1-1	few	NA	CASSLDGNTEAFF	TGTGCCAGCAGTTTAGACGGGAACACTGAAGCTTTCTTT
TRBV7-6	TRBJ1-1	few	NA	CASSQSQSGGTEAFF	TGTGCCAGCAGCCAATCCCAATCGGGGGGCACTGAAGCTTTCTTT
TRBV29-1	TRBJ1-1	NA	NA	CSVSRRLEGGTEAFF	TGCAGCGTTTCGCGGCGACTCGAGGGGGGGACTGAAGCTTTCTTT
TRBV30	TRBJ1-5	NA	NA	CAWSQKEGKSQPQHF	TGTGCCTGGAGCCAAAAGGAGGGGAAGAGTCAGCCCCAGCATTTT
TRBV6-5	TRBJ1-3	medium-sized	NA	CASSAGNSGNTIYF	TGTGCCAGCAGTGCCGGGAACTCTGGAAACACCATATATTTT
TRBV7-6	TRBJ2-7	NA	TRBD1	CASSIGQGATYEQYF	TGTGCCAGCAGCATCGGACAGGGGGCAACCTACGAGCAGTACTTC
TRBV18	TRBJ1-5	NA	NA	CASSPPLGNNQPQHF	TGTGCCAGCTCACCACCGCTAGGGAACAATCAGCCCCAGCATTTT
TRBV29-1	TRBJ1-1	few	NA	CSVPWGTEAFF	TGCAGCGTCCCCTGGGGGACTGAAGCTTTCTTT
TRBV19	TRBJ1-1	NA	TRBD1	CASSALGRGLENTEAFF	TGTGCCAGTAGTGCCCTGGGCAGGGGGCTGGAGAACACTGAAGCTTTCTTT
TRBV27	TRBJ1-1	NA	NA	CASSRQTVMNTEAFF	TGTGCCAGCAGCAGACAGACAGTCATGAACACTGAAGCTTTCTTT
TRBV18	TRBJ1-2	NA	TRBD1	CASSPPGQGNGYTF	TGTGCCAGCTCACCACCCGGACAGGGGAATGGCTACACCTTC
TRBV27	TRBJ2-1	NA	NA	CASRAGSTGLSSYNEQFF	TGTGCCAGCAGGGCAGGTTCCACCGGACTTAGCTCCTACAATGAGCAGTTCTTC
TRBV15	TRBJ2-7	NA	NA	CATSRGSSPTYEQYF	TGTGCCACCAGCAGAGGGTCCAGTCCTACCTACGAGCAGTACTTC
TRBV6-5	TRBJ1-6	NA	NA	CASSPRRGANSPLHF	TGTGCCAGCAGTCCCAGGCGGGGGGCCAATTCACCCCTCCACTTT
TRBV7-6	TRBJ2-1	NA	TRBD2	CASSPGSGGGNEQFF	TGTGCCAGCAGCCCAGGGAGCGGGGGTGGGAATGAGCAGTTCTTC
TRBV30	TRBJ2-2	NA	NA	CAWSSGPGAGELFF	TGTGCCTGGAGTTCAGGACCGGGGGCCGGGGAGCTGTTTTTT
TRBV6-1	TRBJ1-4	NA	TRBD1	CASSESTGGGEKLFF	TGTGCCAGCAGTGAATCGACAGGGGGCGGGGAAAAACTGTTTTTT
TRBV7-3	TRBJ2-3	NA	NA	CASSPGDSTDTQYF	TGTGCCAGCAGCCCAGGGGACAGCACAGATACGCAGTATTTT
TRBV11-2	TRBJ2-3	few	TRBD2	CASSFVGLAGGLDTQYF	TGTGCCAGCAGCTTCGTTGGACTAGCGGGGGGGTTAGATACGCAGTATTTT
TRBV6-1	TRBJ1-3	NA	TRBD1	CASTGGSGNTIYF	TGTGCCAGCACAGGGGGCTCTGGAAACACCATATATTTT
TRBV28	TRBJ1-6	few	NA	CAGGTAFFNSPLHF	TGTGCCGGAGGGACTGCTTTCTTTAATTCACCCCTCCACTTT
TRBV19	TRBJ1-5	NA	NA	CASSTGRDTNQPQHF	TGTGCCAGTAGTACCGGCCGGGACACCAATCAGCCCCAGCATTTT
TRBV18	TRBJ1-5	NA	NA	CASSQGRNQPQHF	TGTGCCAGCTCACAGGGCCGCAATCAGCCCCAGCATTTT
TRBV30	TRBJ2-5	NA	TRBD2	CAWSLGVAGGQETQYF	TGTGCCTGGAGTCTTGGGGTGGCGGGGGGGCAAGAGACCCAGTACTTC
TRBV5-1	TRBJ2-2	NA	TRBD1	CASSFHLQGAGTGELFF	TGCGCCAGCAGCTTTCACCTACAGGGGGCTGGAACCGGGGAGCTGTTTTTT
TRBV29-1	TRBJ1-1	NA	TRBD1	CSVTKRAGQDTEAFF	TGCAGCGTTACCAAAAGAGCGGGACAGGACACTGAAGCTTTCTTT
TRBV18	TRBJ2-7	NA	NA	CASSPGFYEQYF	TGTGCCAGCTCACCCGGGTTCTACGAGCAGTACTTC
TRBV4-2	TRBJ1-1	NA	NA	CASSQTTGELEAFF	TGTGCCAGCAGCCAGACCACAGGAGAACTTGAAGCTTTCTTT
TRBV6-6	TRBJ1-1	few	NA	CASRDLEAFF	TGTGCCAGCAGGGACCTTGAAGCTTTCTTT
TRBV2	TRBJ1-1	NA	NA	CASSEALEVRAFF	TGTGCCAGCAGTGAAGCGTTGGAGGTACGAGCTTTCTTT
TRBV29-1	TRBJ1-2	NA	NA	CSVEGRRDGYTF	TGCAGCGTTGAGGGAAGGAGGGATGGCTACACCTTC
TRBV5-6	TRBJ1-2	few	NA	CASSIGGAALNYGYTF	TGTGCCAGCAGCATTGGGGGGGCGGCTCTAAACTATGGCTACACCTTC
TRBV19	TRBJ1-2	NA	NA	CASSPFSRGRNYGYTF	TGTGCCAGTAGTCCCTTCAGTCGGGGGCGTAACTATGGCTACACCTTC
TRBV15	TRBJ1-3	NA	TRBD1	CATSRDSGGKNTIYF	TGTGCCACCAGCAGAGATTCAGGGGGCAAAAACACCATATATTTT
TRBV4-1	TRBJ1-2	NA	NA	CASSRETRGRSYGYTF	TGCGCCAGCAGCCGAGAGACCCGGGGGAGAAGCTATGGCTACACCTTC
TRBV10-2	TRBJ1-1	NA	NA	CASSEGFEAFF	TGCGCCAGCAGTGAGGGATTTGAAGCTTTCTTT
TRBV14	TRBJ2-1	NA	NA	CASSRGYNEQFF	TGTGCCAGCAGCCGAGGGTACAATGAGCAGTTCTTC
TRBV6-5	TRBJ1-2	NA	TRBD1	CASSPKYRGLYTF	TGTGCCAGCAGTCCGAAATACAGGGGGCTCTACACCTTC
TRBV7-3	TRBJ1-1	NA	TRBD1	CASSADRTNTEAFF	TGTGCCAGCAGCGCGGACAGGACGAACACTGAAGCTTTCTTT
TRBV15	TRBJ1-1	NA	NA	CATSRDLALVNTEAFF	TGTGCCACCAGCAGAGATCTTGCTTTGGTGAACACTGAAGCTTTCTTT
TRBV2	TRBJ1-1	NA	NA	CASSDRNTEAFF	TGTGCCAGCAGTGACAGGAACACTGAAGCTTTCTTT
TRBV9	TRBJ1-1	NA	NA	CASSVYSQARVDTEAFF	TGTGCCAGCAGCGTTTATTCCCAGGCTCGGGTGGACACTGAAGCTTTCTTT
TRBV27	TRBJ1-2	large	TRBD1	CASSPQGNYGYTF	TGTGCCAGCAGCCCACAGGGGAACTATGGCTACACCTTC
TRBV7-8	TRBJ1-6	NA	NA	CASSLGRPNTYNSPLHF	TGTGCCAGCAGCTTGGGACGACCAAACACCTATAATTCACCCCTCCACTTT
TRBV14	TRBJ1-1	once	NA	CASSQGRTEAFF	TGTGCCAGCAGCCAAGGACGGACTGAAGCTTTCTTT
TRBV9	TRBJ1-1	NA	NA	CARSFPPGQVLEGTEAFF	TGTGCCAGGTCCTTCCCCCCGGGACAAGTTCTTGAGGGCACTGAAGCTTTCTTT
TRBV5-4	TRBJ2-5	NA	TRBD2	CASSPNLAGVGETQYF	TGTGCCAGCAGCCCAAATCTGGCGGGGGTCGGGGAGACCCAGTACTTC
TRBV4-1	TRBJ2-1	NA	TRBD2	CASSPLRLAQNEQFF	TGCGCCAGCAGCCCCCTAAGACTAGCCCAGAATGAGCAGTTCTTC
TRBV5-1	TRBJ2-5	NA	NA	CASSLAAGRQETQYF	TGCGCCAGCAGCTTGGCGGCGGGGAGGCAAGAGACCCAGTACTTC
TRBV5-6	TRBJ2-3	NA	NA	CASTIRGGKGDTQYF	TGTGCCAGCACCATCAGAGGGGGGAAAGGGGATACGCAGTATTTT
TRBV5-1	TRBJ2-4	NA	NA	CASSSGRGQNIQYF	TGCGCCAGCAGCTCGGGGCGCGGCCAAAACATTCAGTACTTC
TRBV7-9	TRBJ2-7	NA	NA	CASSRGLFEQYF	TGTGCCAGCAGCCGCGGACTTTTCGAGCAGTACTTC